Following are 9 T cell receptor beta chains from one sample sequenced in a study of cytomegalovirus exposure and HLA in healthy donors. It was with 60 Vbeta and 13 Jbeta primers that the PCR ran. Some clones are missing from TCRdb's copy, which holds only in-frame ones; the method was immunoSEQ multiplex PCR. This sample has approximately 100,000 clones; roughly 75% occur once, and the top ten carry 4% to 5.5%. Sequencing was carried out using PBMCs. These receptors were taken from a woman under 30 in good health and CMV-seropositive.

There are a few counts of this clone. The rearrangement uses TRBV11-1 and TRBJ2-7; 10 positions match TRBD2. The CDR3 is made up of 16 amino acids. With V trimmed by 1 base and J by 3 bases, 6 bases remained unmatched. CDR1 and CDR2 from the germline V gene are SGHAT and FQDESV (reference sequence). The CDR3 loop is CASSLDWTSGHYEQYF. The CDR3 region has the DNA TGTGCCAGCAGCTTAGATTGGACTAGCGGTCACTACGAGCAGTACTTC.

This clone was observed a single time. J is TRBJ1-1 and V is TRBV11-3; 10 bases agree with TRBD1. The CDR3 is made up of 17 amino acids. After removal of 1 base from V and 1 base from J, the junction contained 6 bases not matched to a gene. Germline-derived CDR1 and CDR2 are SGHNT and YENEEA. The CDR3 DNA reads as TGTGCCAGCAGCTTAGTCGGACAGGGGGGGGCGAACACTGAAGCTTTCTTT. Translation gives CASSLVGQGGANTEAFF.

In this sample, this clone turned up once. The chain uses TRBV30 and TRBJ1-5; no clear D gene. Per the germline V gene, CDR1 is GTSNPN and CDR2 is SVGIG (reference sequence). Trimming removed 1 base at V and 4 bases at J, with 14 bases between. The CDR3 length is 15 residues. CDR3 nucleotide sequence: TGTGCCTGGAGTGCCGGCGACATCAGGAATCAGCCCCAGCATTTT. Translation: CAWSAGDIRNQPQHF.

This clone has only a few counts. The V gene is TRBV19, the J gene TRBJ2-7; D is ambiguous. Germline V CDR1 and CDR2: LNHDA, SQIVND (reference sequence). V shed 3 bases and J shed 8 bases, with 11 bases lying between them. The CDR3 has 12 amino acids. The CDR3 DNA follows: TGTGCCAGTAGTATCGCTGGCGGCAAGCAGTACTTC. This gives the protein CASSIAGGKQYF.

The chain links TRBV11-3 to TRBJ2-7, with D maybe TRBD2 (5 bases). There are 14 residues in the CDR3. The V and J ends lost 1 base and 2 bases respectively, with 9 bases between them. Germline values: CDR1 SGHNT, CDR2 YENEEA. CDR3: CASSLGEGAYEQYF. In nucleotides, the CDR3 is TGTGCCAGCAGCTTAGGCGAGGGAGCCTACGAGCAGTACTTC.

The chain couples TRBV7-3 to TRBJ2-3, with D perhaps TRBD2 (6 bases). CDR3 length equals 18 residues. Trimming removed 4 bases from V and 4 bases from J, with 24 bases in between. The germline gives CDR1 SGHTA, CDR2 FQGTGA. CDR3 coding DNA: TGTGCCAGCAGCTCGACCCCCCGTAAACTAGCTACAGCAGATACGCAGTATTTT. It is translated as CASSSTPRKLATADTQYF.

The chain carries TRBV7-9 and TRBJ2-2, with D maybe TRBD2 (5 bases). CDR1 is SEHNR and CDR2 is FQNEAQ in the germline V gene (reference sequence). The CDR3 is 12 amino acids. Trimming left V 5 bases short and J 7 bases short, with 8 bases between. CDR3: CASSPGNGELFF. The DNA for the CDR3 is TGTGCCAGCAGCCCGGGAAACGGGGAGCTGTTTTTT.

As concerns this clone: The germline gene is not matched at one end of the junction; a read error may be the cause. The chain recombines TRBV4-2 with TRBJ2-5; no reliable D call. Germline CDR1 LGHNA, CDR2 YNFKEQ. This CDR3 has 15 amino acids. The CDR3 DNA reads as TGTGCCAGCAGCCAAGATCTGGGCACCCAACAGACCCAGTACTTC. This encodes CASSQDLGTQQTQYF.

The V call is TRBV6-1, the J call TRBJ2-3, with 11 bases that match TRBD2. Per the germline V gene, CDR1 is MNHNS and CDR2 is SASEGT. This CDR3 is 15 amino acids long. Germline trimming cut 6 bases from V and 3 bases from J; bases unmatched to any gene: 5. The CDR3 DNA sequence: TGTGCCAGCAGCGAACTAGCGGGAGAAACAGATACGCAGTATTTT. It specifies CASSELAGETDTQYF.